The clone carrying this TCR beta chain was counted only a few times. What it binds is not known. This entry is derived from a study of regulatory T cells in long-lasting Graves disease. Study-level findings and limits: Persistent disease preferred TRBV28, TRBJ1-2 and TRBJ2-5; new disease, TRBV20-1 and TRBJ2-1. Between persistent patients, a few thousand public clonotypes were shared, exceeding the 950 to 1,000 shared between new patients.

Time point noted: persistent/refractory GD, antithyroid drugs over 5 years with positive TRAb. PBMCs were the source of the RNA used for TCR sequencing. Arm-PCR of CDR3 regions with iRepertoire HTBI primers generated TCR beta libraries. TCRdb re-derived calls from the multiplex PCR reads in MiXCR, one entry per CDR3 protein. The sample gives under 350,000 distinct CDR3 sequences, roughly a fifth of which show up once; 45% to 70% is in the top ten. The length of the CDR3 is 16 residues. The germline CDR1 and CDR2 sequences are SGHKS and YYEKEE (reference sequence). V was pared by 2 bases and J by 4 bases, with 17 bases between.

The chain has TRBV5-5 and TRBJ2-3; TRBD2 might be the D (5 bases). Specimen: peripheral blood mononuclear cells (PBMCs), collected when the disease was refractory, from a patient treated with antithyroid drugs. This receptor was taken from a female donor with Graves disease. The CDR3 region is CASSLPSRTLADTQYF. For the CDR3, the DNA is TGTGCCAGCAGCTTACCTAGCCGCACTCTCGCAGATACGCAGTATTTT.